These T cell receptor beta chains were read from a single sample in a study of radiation and T cells in renal cell carcinoma. The assay was immunoSEQ multiplex PCR, and TCRdb's table has in-frame clones only and misses some. Of around 160,000 clones in the sample, about 87% were seen once. Here the sequenced sample was blood, taken from a patient whose treatment included radiotherapy and nephrectomy. The receptors were sampled from a woman aged 70-85 years with renal cell carcinoma. Both conserved end residues are part of each CDR3. D genes are given only for firm matches. Clone size, where shown, is once, few, many, or a class for clones that have expanded.

D gene	V gene	clone size	J gene	CDR3 DNA	CDR3 protein
-	TRBV5-5	once	TRBJ1-2	TGTGCCAGCAGCTTGTCTATCCAGGACCCCTATGGCTACACCTTC	CASSLSIQDPYGYTF
TRBD1	TRBV2	-	TRBJ1-6	TGTGCCAGCAGGATGGGAGGGGGCCTTAATTCACCCCTCCACTTT	CASRMGGGLNSPLHF
-	TRBV7-2	-	TRBJ1-6	TGTGCCAGCAGCCGAGGGGCAGTCTATAATTCACCCCTCCACTTT	CASSRGAVYNSPLHF
-	TRBV6-5	-	TRBJ1-1	TGTGCCAGCAGTTCGGGGCGACCCCTTGAAGCTTTCTTT	CASSSGRPLEAFF
-	TRBV5-1	-	TRBJ1-2	TGCGCCAGCAGCTTGAACAGTTTGTACTATGGCTACACCTTC	CASSLNSLYYGYTF
-	TRBV29-1	-	TRBJ1-1	TGCAGCGTTGAAGTGGGGGCAGGGTACACTGAAGCTTTCTTT	CSVEVGAGYTEAFF
-	TRBV6-1	-	TRBJ2-7	TGTGCCAGCAGTAGGGATCCAACCTACGAGCAGTACTTC	CASSRDPTYEQYF
-	TRBV11-3	-	TRBJ1-1	TGTGCCAGCGGGAGGGGAGGGAACACTGAAGCTTTCTTT	CASGRGGNTEAFF
-	TRBV6-5	-	TRBJ1-3	TGTGCCACCCTTTCTGGAAACACCATATATTTT	CATLSGNTIYF
-	TRBV30	-	TRBJ2-7	TGTGCCTGGAGTGTAAGGGCAGGGACCAACGAGCAGTACTTC	CAWSVRAGTNEQYF
-	TRBV6-1	-	TRBJ2-7	TGTGCCAGCAGTGAACCACGACAGGTTTACCCTGACGAGCAGTACTTC	CASSEPRQVYPDEQYF
-	TRBV11-2	-	TRBJ2-5	TGTGCCAGCAGCTTATACAGGCAAGAGACCCAGTACTTC	CASSLYRQETQYF
-	TRBV5-5	-	TRBJ1-1	TGTGCCAGCAGCTTAGACGGGACGAACACTGAAGCTTTCTTT	CASSLDGTNTEAFF
TRBD1	TRBV30	-	TRBJ1-2	TGTGCCTGGAGCGAGGGGGCTCGGGGCTACACCTTC	CAWSEGARGYTF
-	TRBV5-1	-	TRBJ2-3	TGCGCCAGCAGCTCGGTACCTCGTTCGCGGGGAACAGATACGCAGTATTTT	CASSSVPRSRGTDTQYF
-	TRBV28	few	TRBJ1-3	TGTGCCAGCAGTGCACGGGGCGCCATATATTTT	CASSARGAIYF
TRBD1	TRBV7-2	-	TRBJ1-1	TGTGCCAGCAGCTTCTCGGGAGGACAGGCGGAAGCTTTCTTT	CASSFSGGQAEAFF
TRBD2	TRBV13	-	TRBJ2-2	TGTGCCAGCAGCACACGAGGAAACCGGGGGGGCACCGGGGAGCTGTTTTTT	CASSTRGNRGGTGELFF
-	TRBV11-3	-	TRBJ2-5	TGTGCCAGCGCTAACGGGGGCCAACAAGAGACCCAGTACTTC	CASANGGQQETQYF
TRBD1	TRBV4-3	-	TRBJ1-1	TGCGCCAGCAGCCAAGTCGGCCAGGGGGCGTCGGAAGCTTTCTTT	CASSQVGQGASEAFF
-	TRBV7-2	-	TRBJ2-1	TGTGCCAGCAGCTTCGGCACCAATGAGCAGTTCTTC	CASSFGTNEQFF
TRBD2	TRBV2	-	TRBJ2-7	TGTGCCAGCAACCCGCGGGGGGACTTCTCCTACGAGCAGTACTTC	CASNPRGDFSYEQYF
-	TRBV30	-	TRBJ1-6	TGTGCCTGGAGTCCCCGGACAGTGAATTCACCCCTCCACTTT	CAWSPRTVNSPLHF
-	TRBV2	-	TRBJ2-7	TGTGCCAGCAGACCCCGGGACAACTCCTACGAGCAGTACTTC	CASRPRDNSYEQYF
-	TRBV4-2	-	TRBJ2-2	TGTGCCAGCAGCCAGAATGGACTACCGAACACCGGGGAGCTGTTTTTT	CASSQNGLPNTGELFF
-	TRBV30	-	TRBJ1-2	TGTGCCTGGAGTGCCTCCGAGAATGGCTACACCTTC	CAWSASENGYTF
-	TRBV6-5	once	TRBJ1-1	TGTGCCAGCACCAGGGAGGGAAGGAACACTGAAGCTTTCTTT	CASTREGRNTEAFF
-	TRBV18	once	TRBJ1-1	TGTGCCAGCTCACAATTCCAGGGAAACACTGAAGCTTTCTTT	CASSQFQGNTEAFF
TRBD1	TRBV5-1	-	TRBJ1-1	TGCGCCAGCAGGATGCAGGGGGCTAACACTGAAGCTTTCTTT	CASRMQGANTEAFF
-	TRBV11-2	-	TRBJ2-6	TGTGCCAGCAGCCCCGGAAGGGGACTGGCCGGGGCCAACGTCCTGACTTTC	CASSPGRGLAGANVLTF
-	TRBV6-1	-	TRBJ2-7	TGTGCCGGTCCCTACGAGCAGTACTTC	CAGPYEQYF
TRBD2	TRBV4-1	few	TRBJ2-7	TGCGCCAGCAGAGAAGGGTTAGCGGGGGACTACGAGCAGTACTTC	CASREGLAGDYEQYF
-	TRBV5-1	once	TRBJ2-1	TGCGCCAGCAGCTTGGCGACTAGGGAATCCTACAATGAGCAGTTCTTC	CASSLATRESYNEQFF
-	TRBV30	few	TRBJ2-5	TGTGCCTGGAGTGTGGGATCGCACCAAGAGACCCAGTACTTC	CAWSVGSHQETQYF